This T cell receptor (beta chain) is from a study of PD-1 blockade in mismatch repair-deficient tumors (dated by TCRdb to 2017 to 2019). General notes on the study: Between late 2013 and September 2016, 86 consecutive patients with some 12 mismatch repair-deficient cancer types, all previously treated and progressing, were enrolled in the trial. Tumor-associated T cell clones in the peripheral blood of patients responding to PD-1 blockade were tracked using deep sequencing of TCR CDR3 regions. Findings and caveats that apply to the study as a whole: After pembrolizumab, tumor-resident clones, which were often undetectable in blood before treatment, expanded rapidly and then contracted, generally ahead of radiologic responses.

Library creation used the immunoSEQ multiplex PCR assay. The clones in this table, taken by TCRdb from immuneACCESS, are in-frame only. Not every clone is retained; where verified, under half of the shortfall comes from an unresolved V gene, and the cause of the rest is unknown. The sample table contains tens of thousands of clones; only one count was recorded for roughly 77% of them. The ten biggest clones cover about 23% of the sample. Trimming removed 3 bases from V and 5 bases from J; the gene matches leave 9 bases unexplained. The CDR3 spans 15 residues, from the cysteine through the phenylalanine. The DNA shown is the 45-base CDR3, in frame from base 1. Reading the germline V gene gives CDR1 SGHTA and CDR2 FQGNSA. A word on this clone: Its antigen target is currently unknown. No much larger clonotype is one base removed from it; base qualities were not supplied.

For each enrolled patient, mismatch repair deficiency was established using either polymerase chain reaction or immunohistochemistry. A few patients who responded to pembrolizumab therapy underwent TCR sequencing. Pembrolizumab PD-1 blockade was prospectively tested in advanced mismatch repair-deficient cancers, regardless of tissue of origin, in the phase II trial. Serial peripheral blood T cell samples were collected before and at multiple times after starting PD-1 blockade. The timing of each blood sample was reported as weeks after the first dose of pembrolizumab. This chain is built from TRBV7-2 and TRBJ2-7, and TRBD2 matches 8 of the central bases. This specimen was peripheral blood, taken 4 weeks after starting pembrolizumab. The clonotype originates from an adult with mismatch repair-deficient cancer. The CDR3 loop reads CASSFIAGGGNEQYF. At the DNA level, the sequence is TGTGCCAGCAGCTTTATCGCGGGAGGTGGAAACGAGCAGTACTTC.